These T cell receptor beta chains were read from a single sample in a study of shared clonotypes between healthy human individuals. Clones were read by immunoSEQ multiplex PCR, and TCRdb kept only the in-frame ones, dropping some. The table records some 690,000 clones, roughly 88% of them present only once. Sequencing was performed on memory CD8+ T cells from PBMCs. Source of these receptors: a man between 18 and 29 years old in good health. Some clones in this sample may be carry-over from other donors' samples. Both conserved end residues are part of each CDR3. The order of the fields is clone size, CDR3 length, V gene, D gene, J gene, CDR3 DNA, CDR3 protein. The D gene is left open where the match is weak. Clone size is shown for a subset of rows, as once, few, many or a class of expanded clone.

>.|15|TRBV6-5|.|TRBJ1-1
TGTGCCAGCAGTTACTCGAGAGTGGGGGACACTGAAGCTTTCTTT
CASSYSRVGDTEAFF
>.|15|TRBV9|.|TRBJ1-1
TGTGCCAGCAGCGTAGGTCCGGGGATAGGCACTGAAGCTTTCTTT
CASSVGPGIGTEAFF
>.|15|TRBV28|TRBD2|TRBJ2-3
TGTGCCAGCAGATACACTAGCGGGGTGGGGGATACGCAGTATTTT
CASRYTSGVGDTQYF
>.|14|TRBV6-5|TRBD2|TRBJ2-3
TGTGCCAGCAGTTGGACTAGCGGCGCAGATACGCAGTATTTT
CASSWTSGADTQYF
>.|14|TRBV7-8|TRBD2|TRBJ2-1
TGTGCCAGCAGCCATCCAGGACTAGCCAATGAGCAGTTCTTC
CASSHPGLANEQFF
>once|14|TRBV6-5|.|TRBJ1-1
TGTGCCAGCAGTTACTCGGAGGTGCTCACTGAAGCTTTCTTT
CASSYSEVLTEAFF
>.|14|TRBV6-5|TRBD1|TRBJ2-1
TGTGCCAGCAGTTACTGGAACAGGGGCAATGAGCAGTTCTTC
CASSYWNRGNEQFF
>.|15|TRBV4-2|.|TRBJ2-5
TGTGCCAGCAGCCCCCTCCTCCAGGAGCCGGAGACCCAGTACTTC
CASSPLLQEPETQYF
>.|13|TRBV6-5|.|TRBJ2-3
TGTGCCAGCAGGGACCGGAAGTCGGATACGCAGTATTTT
CASRDRKSDTQYF
>once|18|TRBV7-9|.|TRBJ1-4
TGTGCCAGCAGCTTAGCGGGGTCCCGGGCGAGAGGGAATGAAAAACTGTTTTTT
CASSLAGSRARGNEKLFF
>.|16|TRBV7-8|TRBD2|TRBJ2-2
TGTGCCAGCAGCTTGAACAGAGCGGGAGGGGCCGGGGAGCTGTTTTTT
CASSLNRAGGAGELFF
>.|16|TRBV19|.|TRBJ2-7
TGTGCCAGTAGTATAGTGGCCAGAACCTCAACCTACGAGCAGTACTTC
CASSIVARTSTYEQYF
>.|14|TRBV7-9|.|TRBJ2-7
TGTGCCAGCAGCTTAGCGGGAGTGACGTACGAGCAGTACTTC
CASSLAGVTYEQYF
>.|13|TRBV4-3|.|TRBJ2-2
TGCGCCAGCAGCCAAGGGGGGAACGGGGAGCTGTTTTTT
CASSQGGNGELFF
>.|18|TRBV29-1|.|TRBJ2-1
TGCAGCGTTCATCTAAAAGATTGGAACACCTTGATTTACAATGAGCAGTTCTTC
CSVHLKDWNTLIYNEQFF
>.|15|TRBV19|.|TRBJ2-7
TGTGCCAGTAGTATAAGGGCGGGGTCCGAACGCGAGCAGTACTTC
CASSIRAGSEREQYF
>.|19|TRBV28|TRBD1|TRBJ1-5
TGTGCCAGCAGCATTTACCAACAGACAGGGCCTGGGAGCAATCAGCCCCAGCATTTT
CASSIYQQTGPGSNQPQHF
>.|14|TRBV6-1|.|TRBJ1-5
TGTGCCAGCAGTGAGCGGACTTACCTAGAGCCCCAGCATTTT
CASSERTYLEPQHF
>.|13|TRBV6-1|TRBD1|TRBJ1-2
TGTGCCAGCAGTAGAGGACAGGTCGATGGCTACACCTTC
CASSRGQVDGYTF
>.|15|TRBV5-6|.|TRBJ2-7
TGTGCCAGCAGCTCCTTAGACACCTATTCCTACGAGCAGTACTTC
CASSSLDTYSYEQYF
>.|13|TRBV11-2|.|TRBJ1-2
TGTGCCAGCAGCTTTACAACCGACTATGGCTACACCTTC
CASSFTTDYGYTF
>.|14|TRBV27|.|TRBJ2-7
TGTGCCAGCAGCCTCTTCCGGGGCTCCTACGAGCAGTACTTC
CASSLFRGSYEQYF
>.|12|TRBV9|.|TRBJ2-1
TGTGCCAGCAGCCCGTACTACAATGAGCAGTTCTTC
CASSPYYNEQFF
>.|19|TRBV7-8|TRBD2|TRBJ2-7
TGTGCCAGCAGTTTCACCTACCTGACAGTAGATGCGGGAGACAACGAGCAGTACTTC
CASSFTYLTVDAGDNEQYF
>.|14|TRBV5-5|TRBD1|TRBJ2-7
TGTGCCAGCAGCCCCGGGACAGGGTCATACGAGCAGTACTTC
CASSPGTGSYEQYF
>.|13|TRBV5-7|.|TRBJ2-3
TGTGCCAGCAGCATAGAGCCCACAGATACGCAGTATTTT
CASSIEPTDTQYF
>.|17|TRBV4-2|TRBD2|TRBJ2-7
TGTGCCAGCAGCCAGCCCCCCGGGACTAGCGGTTCCTACGAGCAGTACTTC
CASSQPPGTSGSYEQYF
>.|14|TRBV19|.|TRBJ2-7
TGTGCCAGTAGTCCGGGAACCCTCTCCTACGAGCAGTACTTC
CASSPGTLSYEQYF
>.|16|TRBV28|TRBD2|TRBJ2-3
TGTGCCAGCAGCCTGCCTGGACTAGACAGCACAGATACGCAGTATTTT
CASSLPGLDSTDTQYF
>once|14|TRBV10-3|TRBD1|TRBJ1-5
TGTGCCATCGGGACAGGGGTAGGCAATCAGCCCCAGCATTTT
CAIGTGVGNQPQHF
>.|14|TRBV5-6|TRBD1|TRBJ1-2
TGTGCCAGCAGCTTGGGGACAGGGGTTTCTGGCTACACCTTC
CASSLGTGVSGYTF
>.|12|TRBV9|.|TRBJ2-5
TGTGCCAGCAGCATGAGCCAAGAGACCCAGTACTTC
CASSMSQETQYF
>.|19|TRBV4-3|TRBD2|TRBJ2-2
TGCGCCAGCAGCCACAACTCCGGGACTAGCGGGGCTCCCACCGGGGAGCTGTTTTTT
CASSHNSGTSGAPTGELFF
>.|10|TRBV10-2|.|TRBJ2-7
TGCGCCAGCGCTGCCTTCGAGCAGTACTTC
CASAAFEQYF
>.|12|TRBV25-1|.|TRBJ2-1
TGTGCCAGCAATGAGATTAACAATGAGCAGTTCTTC
CASNEINNEQFF
>.|18|TRBV5-1|TRBD2|TRBJ2-5
TGCGCCAGCAGCAGGGGACTAGCGGGAGTTCCCGACGGAGAGACCCAGTACTTC
CASSRGLAGVPDGETQYF
>.|13|TRBV7-8|TRBD1|TRBJ1-2
TGTGCCAGCAGCGCAGGGGGTATCTATGGCTACACCTTC
CASSAGGIYGYTF
>once|14|TRBV27|.|TRBJ2-5
TGTGCCAGCAGTTTATTCCCCGGACGTGAGACCCAGTACTTC
CASSLFPGRETQYF
>.|17|TRBV5-4|TRBD2|TRBJ2-1
TGTGCCAGCAGCTGGGTGACTAGCGGGAGCTCCTACAATGAGCAGTTCTTC
CASSWVTSGSSYNEQFF
>.|11|TRBV28|.|TRBJ2-2
TGTGCCAGCAGTCCCCCCGGGGAGCTGTTTTTT
CASSPPGELFF
>.|15|TRBV27|.|TRBJ2-1
TGTGCCAGCAGTTTCGGTGGTTTAGAGAGGGACGAGCAGTTCTTC
CASSFGGLERDEQFF
>once|13|TRBV7-2|.|TRBJ1-1
TGTGCCAGCAGTTCCCTCGGCAAGACTGAAGCTTTCTTT
CASSSLGKTEAFF
>.|15|TRBV9|.|TRBJ2-5
TGTGCCAGCAGCGTATGGGGGGAGGTCGGAGAGACCCAGTACTTC
CASSVWGEVGETQYF
>once|15|TRBV4-3|TRBD2|TRBJ2-7
TGCGCCAGCAGCCAAGATTCAGCGGGAGCCTACGAGCAGTACTTC
CASSQDSAGAYEQYF
>.|12|TRBV5-1|.|TRBJ1-1
TGCGCCAGCAGCTTTCTCGGCACTGAAGCTTTCTTT
CASSFLGTEAFF
>.|16|TRBV9|.|TRBJ1-1
TGTGCCAGCAAGGCGATTTGGGCAGGGAGGGACACTGAAGCTTTCTTT
CASKAIWAGRDTEAFF
>.|13|TRBV19|TRBD1|TRBJ1-1
TGTGCCAGTAGTGCTGACAGGGATGGAACGGCTTTCTTT
CASSADRDGTAFF
>.|17|TRBV9|.|TRBJ2-4
TGTGCCAGCAGCGTAAGTTGGCGGGAAGGGTCCAAAAACATTCAGTACTTC
CASSVSWREGSKNIQYF
>.|13|TRBV5-1|.|TRBJ1-3
TGCGCCAGCCACAGAAGCTCTGGAAACACCATATATTTT
CASHRSSGNTIYF
>.|14|TRBV7-8|.|TRBJ2-5
TGTGCCAGCAGCCCAAGGGGATTAGGGGAGACCCAGTACTTC
CASSPRGLGETQYF
>.|18|TRBV6-4|TRBD2|TRBJ2-1
TGTGCCAGCAGTGAGGAGGGACTAGCGGGAATTTCCTACAATGAGCAGTTCTTC
CASSEEGLAGISYNEQFF
>.|13|TRBV30|.|TRBJ2-7
TGTGCCTGGGAGCGGGCCACCACCTACGAGCAGTACTTC
CAWERATTYEQYF
>.|15|TRBV28|.|TRBJ1-4
TGTGCCAGCCCTCAAGGCAGACACAGTAATGAAAAACTGTTTTTT
CASPQGRHSNEKLFF
>.|12|TRBV7-4|.|TRBJ2-7
TGTGCCAGCAGCTTAGTTCACAGGGAGCAGTACTTC
CASSLVHREQYF
>.|15|TRBV28|TRBD2|TRBJ2-1
TGTGCCAGCAGCAATCCCCTAGCGGGTTACAATGAGCAGTTCTTC
CASSNPLAGYNEQFF
>.|15|TRBV11-2|TRBD1|TRBJ2-7
TGTGCCAGCAGCCCCGGGACAGCCTCCTCCTACGAGCAGTACTTC
CASSPGTASSYEQYF
>.|20|TRBV30|.|TRBJ1-3
TGTGCCTGGAGGGCCGCCCGCGGACATCGCCTTACCAGCTCTGGAAACACCACATATTTT
CAWRAARGHRLTSSGNTTYF
>.|15|TRBV19|.|TRBJ1-4
TGTGCCAGTAGTGCACGGCCATCAACTAATGAAAAACTGTTTTTT
CASSARPSTNEKLFF
>.|14|TRBV19|.|TRBJ2-1
TGTGCCAGTAGACCCGAATTCGCGGACGGCAAGCAGTTCTTC
CASRPEFADGKQFF